This TCR beta chain was sequenced during a study of human T cells and chemical hapten exposure (dated by TCRdb to 2020 to 2023). For the study in its entirety: For sensitization, 2% DPC in acetone was applied to an approximately 2 cm by approximately 2 cm area of upper inner arm skin. Weekly therapeutic DPC doses were additionally applied to the scalp of patients throughout the approximately 24-week study period. Patch testing on the upper back used Finn chambers containing 0.01% DPC, with scoring done after 6 days according to International Contact Dermatitis Research Group standards. Alopecia areata with under or over 50% scalp involvement, alopecia totalis and alopecia universalis were represented in the patient cohort, which was mostly female. Libraries were pooled for sequencing, and variation in per-sample TCR yields was attributed mainly to small differences in library volumes within the pool. Peripheral blood TCR repertoire changes were tracked in vivo in alopecia patients during primary and secondary sensitization to the hapten diphenylcyclopropenone (DPC). Blood was sampled from patients pre-sensitization (week 0) and at 2, 6 and about 24 weeks after DPC sensitization. Blood for TCR sequencing was provided by twenty-nine alopecia patients at one to four time points (pre-sensitization, 2, 6 and 24 weeks). Broader findings and caveats from the paper: Repeated subsampling changed both the strength of the expansion versus patch-test correlation and the threshold at which the correlation became significant. Compared with pre-sensitization or healthy control sets, expanded TCRs formed significantly more large CDR3 similarity clusters, which is consistent with antigen-driven responses. The number of PT1 expanded TCRs positively correlated with patch test score, significant at thresholds 8, 16 and 32 but not 4. No change with DPC sensitization was found in the number of TCRs above 1 in 1000 frequency, and no evidence of global repertoire structure alterations was found. All patients had alopecia, a presumed autoimmune disease, so their immune response might differ from that of healthy individuals.

The receptor library was made with RACE. Instrument on record: NextSeq 500. During library preparation, unique molecular identifiers were attached to individual cDNA molecules so that TCRs could be counted in a quantitative, reproducible way. From each blood RNA sample, both TCR alpha and TCR beta chains were sequenced. The paper's data handling went like this. A median of about 87,000 TCRs per sample was observed, with a range of about 20,000 to 700,000. V, J and CDR3 annotation of the TCR reads was performed with the Decombinator software suite. Every sample was subsampled to the same number of TCRs (28,000) for the PS versus PT1 abundance plots. Expanded TCRs were defined as absent before sensitization and observed at least eight times at the 2-week time point. TCRdb applied fastp at Q25 and MiXCR to the public reads, then kept only in-frame beta chains. Under each unique CDR3 protein, matching rows form one entry showing the most common genes and DNA. TCRdb, not the original authors, processed these V and J calls. This sample has 180,000 or so distinct CDR3 sequences in its table, and 25% to 35% of those were observed once. The ten top clones hold less than 3.5% of the sample.

The sample's time point label, in plain terms: pre-sensitization, week 0. According to the study, the label for this sample's treatment or condition signals: therapeutic diphenylcyclopropenone sensitization with weekly scalp DPC. At each patch-test visit, blood was drawn before the patch test was applied. To be eligible, patients had to be aged 18 to 70, diagnosed with alopecia and judged suitable for DPC therapy, while pregnant patients were excluded. Total RNA was isolated from unfractionated whole blood collected in Tempus Blood RNA tubes. Note on this clonotype: It has no known antigen specificity. No much larger clonotype is one base removed from it; base qualities were not supplied.

Trimming takes 4 bases off V and 8 bases off J; junction bases not matched to a gene: 9. From the germline V gene, CDR1 is SGDLS and CDR2 is YYNGEE. Measured from the cysteine to the phenylalanine, the CDR3 is 14 residues long. Only CDR3 DNA is held: 42 bases, read in frame from base 1. This TCR was sampled from a woman aged 30 to 39 with alopecia areata. Some clones in this sample may be carry-over from other donors' samples. This chain is built from TRBV9 and TRBJ1-2; 9 of the junction bases match TRBD1. This specimen was whole blood, taken in connection with sensitization to the hapten diphenylcyclopropenone (DPC). The CDR3 reads CASSLGTGSGGYTF. The nucleotide sequence reads TGTGCCAGCAGCCTTGGGACAGGGTCTGGCGGCTACACCTTC.